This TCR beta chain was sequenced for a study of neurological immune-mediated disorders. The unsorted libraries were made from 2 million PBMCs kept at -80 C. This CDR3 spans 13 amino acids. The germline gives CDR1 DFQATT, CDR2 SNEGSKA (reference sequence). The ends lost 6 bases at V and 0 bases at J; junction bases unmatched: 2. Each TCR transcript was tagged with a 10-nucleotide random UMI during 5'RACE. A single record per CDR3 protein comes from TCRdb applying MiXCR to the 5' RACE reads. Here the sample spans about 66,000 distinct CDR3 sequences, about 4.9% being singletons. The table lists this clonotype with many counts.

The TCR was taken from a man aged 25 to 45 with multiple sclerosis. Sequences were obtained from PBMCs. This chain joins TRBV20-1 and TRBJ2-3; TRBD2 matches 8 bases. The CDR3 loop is CSAIAGSTDTQYF. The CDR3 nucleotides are TGCAGTGCGATAGCGGGGAGCACAGATACGCAGTATTTT.